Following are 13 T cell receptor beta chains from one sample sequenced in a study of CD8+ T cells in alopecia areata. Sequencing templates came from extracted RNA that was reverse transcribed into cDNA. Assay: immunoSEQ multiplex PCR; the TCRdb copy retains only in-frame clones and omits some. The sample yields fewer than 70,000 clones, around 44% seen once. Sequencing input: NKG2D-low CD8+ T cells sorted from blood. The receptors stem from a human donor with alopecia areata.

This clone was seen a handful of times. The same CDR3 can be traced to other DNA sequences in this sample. In DNA, the CDR3 is TGTGCCAGTAGCCCCCCAAGGAGGGACTACGAGCAGTACTTC. It yields the protein CASSPPRRDYEQYF. The chain uses TRBV7-9 and TRBJ2-7, with a possible D match to TRBD2 (6 bases). The V end lost 9 bases, the J end lost 3 bases, and 18 bases lay between the germline ends. The CDR3 is 14 amino acids. Germline-derived CDR1 and CDR2 are SEHNR and FQNEAQ (reference sequence).

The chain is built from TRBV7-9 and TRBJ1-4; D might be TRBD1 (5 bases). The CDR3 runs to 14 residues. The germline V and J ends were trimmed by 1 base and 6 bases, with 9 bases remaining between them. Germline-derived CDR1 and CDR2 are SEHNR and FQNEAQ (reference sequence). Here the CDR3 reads CASSLVGGDEKLFF. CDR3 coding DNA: TGTGCCAGCAGCTTAGTCGGGGGTGATGAAAAACTGTTTTTT.

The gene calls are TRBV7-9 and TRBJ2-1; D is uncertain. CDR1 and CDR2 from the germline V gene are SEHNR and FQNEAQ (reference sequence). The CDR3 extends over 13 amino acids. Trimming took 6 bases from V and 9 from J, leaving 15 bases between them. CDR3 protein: CASRHPGRVEQFF. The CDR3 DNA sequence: TGTGCCAGCAGACATCCCGGACGTGTTGAGCAGTTCTTC.

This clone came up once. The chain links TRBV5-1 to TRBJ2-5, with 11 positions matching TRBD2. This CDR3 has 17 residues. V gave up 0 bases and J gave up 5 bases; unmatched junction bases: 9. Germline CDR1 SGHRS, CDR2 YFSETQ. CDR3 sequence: CASSLDPSGGYEETQYF. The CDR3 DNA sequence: TGCGCCAGCAGCTTGGATCCTAGCGGGGGGTACGAGGAGACCCAGTACTTC. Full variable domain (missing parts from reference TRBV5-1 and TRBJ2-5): KAGVTQTPRYLIKTRGQQVTLSCSPISGHRSVSWYQQTPGQGLQFLFEYFSETQRNKGNFPGRFSGRQFSNSRSEMNVSTLELGDSALYLCASSLDPSGGYEETQYFGPGTRLLVL.

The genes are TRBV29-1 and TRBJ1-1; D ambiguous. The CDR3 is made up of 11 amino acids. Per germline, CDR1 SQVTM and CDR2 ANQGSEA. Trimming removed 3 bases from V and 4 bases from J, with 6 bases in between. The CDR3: CSVDKGTEAFF. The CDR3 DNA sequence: TGCAGCGTTGACAAGGGCACTGAAGCTTTCTTT.

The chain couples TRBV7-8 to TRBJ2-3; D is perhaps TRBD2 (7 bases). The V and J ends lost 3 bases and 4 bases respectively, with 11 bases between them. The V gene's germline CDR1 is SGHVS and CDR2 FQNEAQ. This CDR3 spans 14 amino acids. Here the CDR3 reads CASSFLGGPDTQYF. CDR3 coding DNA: TGTGCCAGCAGCTTCCTCGGGGGGCCAGATACGCAGTATTTT.

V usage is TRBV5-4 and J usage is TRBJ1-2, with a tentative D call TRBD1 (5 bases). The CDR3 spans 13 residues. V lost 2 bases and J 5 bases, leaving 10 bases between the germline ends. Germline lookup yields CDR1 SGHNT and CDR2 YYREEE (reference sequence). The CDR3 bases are TGTGCCAGCAGCTTTAAGACAGCGTATGGCTACACCTTC. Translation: CASSFKTAYGYTF.

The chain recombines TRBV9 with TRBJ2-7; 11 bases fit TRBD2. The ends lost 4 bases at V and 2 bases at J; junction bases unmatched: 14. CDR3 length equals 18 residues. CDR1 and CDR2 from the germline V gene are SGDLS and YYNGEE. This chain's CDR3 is CASSSDPVSGRAPYEQYF. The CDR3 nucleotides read TGTGCCAGCAGCTCAGACCCGGTTAGCGGGAGGGCCCCCTACGAGCAGTACTTC.

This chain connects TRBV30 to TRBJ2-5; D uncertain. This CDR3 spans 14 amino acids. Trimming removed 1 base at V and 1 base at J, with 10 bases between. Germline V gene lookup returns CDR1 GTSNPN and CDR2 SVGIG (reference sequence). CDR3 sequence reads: CAWSGDGFQETQYF. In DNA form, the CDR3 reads TGTGCCTGGAGTGGCGACGGGTTCCAAGAGACCCAGTACTTC.

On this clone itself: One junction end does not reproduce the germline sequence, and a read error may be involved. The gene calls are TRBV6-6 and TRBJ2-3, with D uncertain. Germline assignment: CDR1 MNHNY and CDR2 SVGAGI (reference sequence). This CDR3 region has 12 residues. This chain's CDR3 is CASSLAQDTQYF. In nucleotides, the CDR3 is TGTGCCAGTAGTTTAGCCCAAGATACGCAGTATTTT.

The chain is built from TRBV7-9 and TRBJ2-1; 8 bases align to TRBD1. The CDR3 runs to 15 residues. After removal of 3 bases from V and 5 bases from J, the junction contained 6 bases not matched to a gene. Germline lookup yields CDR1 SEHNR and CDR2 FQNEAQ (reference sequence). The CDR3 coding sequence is TGTGCCAGCAGCTTCGGACAGGGTAACGACAATGAGCAGTTCTTC. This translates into CASSFGQGNDNEQFF.

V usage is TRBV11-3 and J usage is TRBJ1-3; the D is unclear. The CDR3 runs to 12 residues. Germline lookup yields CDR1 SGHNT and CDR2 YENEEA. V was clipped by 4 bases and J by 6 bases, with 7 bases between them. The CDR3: CASSSWENTIYF. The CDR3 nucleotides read TGTGCCAGCAGCTCCTGGGAAAACACCATATATTTT.

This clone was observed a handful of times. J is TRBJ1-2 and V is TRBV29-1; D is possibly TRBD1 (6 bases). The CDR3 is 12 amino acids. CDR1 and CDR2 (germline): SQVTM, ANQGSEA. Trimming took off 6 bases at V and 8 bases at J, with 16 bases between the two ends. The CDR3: CSVPAPGDGYTF. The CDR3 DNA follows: TGCAGCGTCCCCGCCCCAGGGGACGGCTACACCTTC. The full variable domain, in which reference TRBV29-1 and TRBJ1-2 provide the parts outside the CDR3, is SAVISQKPSRDICQRGTSLTIQCQVDSQVTMMFWYRQQPGQSLTLIATANQGSEATYESGFVIDKFPISRPNLTFSTLTVSNMSPEDSSIYLCSVPAPGDGYTFGSGTRLTVV.